The source of this T cell receptor beta chain is a study of monozygotic twins with cystic fibrosis (dated by TCRdb to about 2021). A note on the overall study: Barcoded libraries were prepared with roughly 14 PCR cycles from three micrograms of fragmented DNA. To gauge how much genetics shapes V and J gene usage, the researchers compared TCR beta repertoires both within and across 16 monozygotic twin pairs who have cystic fibrosis. The cohort included ten female and six male twin pairs, mostly children and adolescents, aged roughly 2.0 to 36.4 years with a median of roughly 10 years. On the day blood was drawn, the twins' weight-for-height and FEVPerc (FEV1 disease centile) were ranked against those of the roughly 960 cohort participants. Data for three of the twin pairs had been reported earlier in a different context.

Notes on this clone: Which antigen it targets is not known. No base quality values were provided; no much bigger clone lies one nucleotide off.

The twin pairs came from the European Cystic Fibrosis Twin and Sibling Study Cohort, a cohort that recruited patients from over a hundred CF clinics across 14 European countries. Zygosity and CFTR genotype were confirmed in-house, and zygosity was tested by multiplex PCR of nine short tandem repeat loci. Peripheral blood was sampled from each twin, with clinical parameters recorded on the day of blood sampling. Genomic DNA was isolated from peripheral blood cells with phenol/chloroform and kept in TE buffer at 4 degrees C. TCR beta CDR3 regions were amplified by multiplex PCR using the immunoSEQ immune profiling system, following the manufacturer's instructions. Sequencing was performed on an Illumina NextSeq system. In the original analysis: The immunoSEQ Analyzer platform handled processing of the sequence data, and clonality was calculated by taking the square root of Simpson's index of productive rearrangements. Jensen-Shannon distance served as the measure of similarity in V and J usage, while OLGA was used to compute CDR3 generation probabilities. Shared CDR3 sequences were searched against the immuneACCESS database (August 2020) and VDJdb (December 2020). TCRdb took this table from immuneACCESS and kept in-frame rearrangements with V and J called. Such tables lack part of the clones; where checked against another copy, unresolved V genes explain under half of the gap, and the rest is unexplained. V and J calls and clone size follow that table, whereas D and trimming were derived from the DNA. Within this sample are roughly 12,000 clones, with about 82% of them counted one time only. The ten largest make up 0.54% of the sample.

The paper as a whole reports these results and caveats: V gene usage was most similar to the co-twin for 13 of 16 pairs, and J usage for 8 of 16 pairs, suggesting genetic constraints. Simpson clonality tended to be low (median approximately 0.01), which suggests a naive-dominated repertoire, although clonality was higher in the most severely affected patients. Sharing of nucleotide-identical clonotypes was significantly greater within monozygotic CF twin pairs than between unrelated CF individuals (P = 0.000026, Mann-Whitney). The cohort was small, and the number of shared CDR3s showed no association with age, concordance or disease severity.

V loses 4 bases, J loses 4 bases, and the germline ends lie 8 bases apart. Reading from cysteine to phenylalanine, the CDR3 counts 12 amino acids. The entry retains the CDR3 DNA only, 36 bases that are in frame from base 1. The germline V gene yields SGHRS for CDR1 and YFSETQ for CDR2. The origin of this receptor is a man aged 18 to 29 with cystic fibrosis. The chain links TRBV5-1 with TRBJ2-5; the D region is possibly TRBD1 or TRBD2, each matching across 6 bases. The sequenced sample consisted of blood. The CDR3 region has the sequence CASSEGGETQYF. The nucleotides read TGCGCCAGCAGCGAGGGGGGAGAGACCCAGTACTTC.